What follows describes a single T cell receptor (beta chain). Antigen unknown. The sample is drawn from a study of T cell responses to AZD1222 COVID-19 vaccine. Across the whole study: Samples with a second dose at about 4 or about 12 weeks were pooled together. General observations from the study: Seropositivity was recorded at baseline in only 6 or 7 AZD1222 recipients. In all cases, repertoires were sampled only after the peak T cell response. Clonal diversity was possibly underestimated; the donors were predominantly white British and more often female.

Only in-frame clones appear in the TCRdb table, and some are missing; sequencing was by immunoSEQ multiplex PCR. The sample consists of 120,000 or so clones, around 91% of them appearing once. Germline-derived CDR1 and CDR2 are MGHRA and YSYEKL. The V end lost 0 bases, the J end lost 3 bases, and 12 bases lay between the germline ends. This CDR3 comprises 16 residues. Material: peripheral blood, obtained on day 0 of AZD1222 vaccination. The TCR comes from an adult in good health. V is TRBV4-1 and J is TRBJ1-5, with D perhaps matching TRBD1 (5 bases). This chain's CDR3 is CASSQEAGPVNQPQHF. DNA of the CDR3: TGCGCCAGCAGCCAAGAAGCGGGGCCCGTCAATCAGCCCCAGCATTTT.